This T cell receptor beta chain was found in a study of beta chain features in type 1 diabetes. Whole-study context: Sorted cell examination encompassed around 100,000,000 cells across all samples. General study findings and limits: TCRB repertoires of naive, central memory and Treg cells appeared more similar among patients than among healthy donors.

This clone was counted many times. Its cognate antigen is unknown. Of the isolated RNA, all was reverse transcribed, and so the sequenced material was expressed TCRB transcripts. About 3.6 million reads was the average for naive, central memory and regulatory T cell samples. Clones were read by immunoSEQ multiplex PCR, and TCRdb kept only the in-frame ones, dropping some. The sample has 250,000 to 300,000 clones, approximately 8.1% seen once. CDR1 SGHAT and CDR2 FQNNGV come from the germline V gene. This CDR3 has 14 amino acids. V was cut by 0 bases and J by 8 bases, with 8 bases left in between. Per donor, one heparinised blood draw averaged approximately 110 mL.

This sequence originates from a woman aged 18-35 years in good health. The chain uses TRBV11-2 and TRBJ1-6; no firm D call. Sequencing was carried out using central memory CD4+ T cells from blood. The CDR3 loop is CASSLEVVDSPLHF. CDR3 nucleotide sequence: TGTGCCAGCAGCTTAGAAGTAGTCGATTCACCCCTCCACTTT.